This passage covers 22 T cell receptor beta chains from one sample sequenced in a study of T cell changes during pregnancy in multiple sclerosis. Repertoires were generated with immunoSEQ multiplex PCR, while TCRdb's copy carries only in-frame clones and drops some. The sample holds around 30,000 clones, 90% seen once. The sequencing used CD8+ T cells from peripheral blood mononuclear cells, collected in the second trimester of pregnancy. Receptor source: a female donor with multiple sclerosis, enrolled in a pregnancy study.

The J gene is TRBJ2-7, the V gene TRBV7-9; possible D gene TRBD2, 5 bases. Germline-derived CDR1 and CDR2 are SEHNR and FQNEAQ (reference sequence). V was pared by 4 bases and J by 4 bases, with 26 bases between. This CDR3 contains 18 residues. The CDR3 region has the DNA TGTGCCAGCAGCTCAATCCTCGCCTCTAGCAGGAACATTTACGAGCAGTACTTC. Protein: CASSSILASSRNIYEQYF.

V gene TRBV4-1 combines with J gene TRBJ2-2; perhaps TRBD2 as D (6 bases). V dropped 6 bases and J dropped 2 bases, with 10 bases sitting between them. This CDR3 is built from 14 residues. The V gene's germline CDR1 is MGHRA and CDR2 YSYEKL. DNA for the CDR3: TGCGCCAGCAGGTTAGCGGATAACACCGGGGAGCTGTTTTTT. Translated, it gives CASRLADNTGELFF.

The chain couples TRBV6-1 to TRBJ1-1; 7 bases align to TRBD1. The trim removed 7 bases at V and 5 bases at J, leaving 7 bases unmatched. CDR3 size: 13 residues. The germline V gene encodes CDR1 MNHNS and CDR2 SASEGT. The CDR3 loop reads CASTSGGWTEAFF. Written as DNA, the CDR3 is TGTGCCAGCACTTCAGGGGGGTGGACTGAAGCTTTCTTT.

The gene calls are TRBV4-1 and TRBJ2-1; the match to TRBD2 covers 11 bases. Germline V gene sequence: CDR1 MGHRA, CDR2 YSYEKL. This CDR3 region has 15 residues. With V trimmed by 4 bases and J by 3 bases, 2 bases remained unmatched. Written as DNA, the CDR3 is TGCGCCAGCAGCCTACTAGCGGGAGTCTACAATGAGCAGTTCTTC. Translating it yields CASSLLAGVYNEQFF.

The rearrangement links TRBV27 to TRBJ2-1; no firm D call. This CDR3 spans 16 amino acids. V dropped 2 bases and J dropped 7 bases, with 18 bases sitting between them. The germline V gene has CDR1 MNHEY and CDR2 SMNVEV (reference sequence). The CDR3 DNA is TGTGCCAGCAGTTTACCCCTGTTTAGAGGCCGTAATGAGCAGTTCTTC. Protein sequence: CASSLPLFRGRNEQFF.

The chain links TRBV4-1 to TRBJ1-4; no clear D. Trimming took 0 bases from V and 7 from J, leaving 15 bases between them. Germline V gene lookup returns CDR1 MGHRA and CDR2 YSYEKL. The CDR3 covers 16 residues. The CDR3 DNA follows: TGCGCCAGCAGCCAAGATTCGCTGGGAGAGGGTGAAAAACTGTTTTTT. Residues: CASSQDSLGEGEKLFF.

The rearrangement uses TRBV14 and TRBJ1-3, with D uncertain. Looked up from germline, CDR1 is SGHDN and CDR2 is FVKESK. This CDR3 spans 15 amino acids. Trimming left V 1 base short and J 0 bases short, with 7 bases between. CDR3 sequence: CASSQVGSSGNTIYF. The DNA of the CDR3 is TGTGCCAGCAGCCAAGTGGGGAGCTCTGGAAACACCATATATTTT.

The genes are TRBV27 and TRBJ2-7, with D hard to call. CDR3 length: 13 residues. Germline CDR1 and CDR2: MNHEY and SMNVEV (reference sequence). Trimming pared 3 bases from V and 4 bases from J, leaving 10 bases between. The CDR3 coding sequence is TGTGCCAGCAGTTTTGCGACACAGTACGAGCAGTACTTC. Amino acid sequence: CASSFATQYEQYF.

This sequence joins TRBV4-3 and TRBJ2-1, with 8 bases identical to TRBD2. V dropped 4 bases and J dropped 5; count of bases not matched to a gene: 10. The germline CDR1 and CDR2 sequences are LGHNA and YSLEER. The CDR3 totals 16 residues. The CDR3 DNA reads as TGCGCCAGCAGCCCGCCTCCCGCGCGGGGGGACAATGAGCAGTTCTTC. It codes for CASSPPPARGDNEQFF.

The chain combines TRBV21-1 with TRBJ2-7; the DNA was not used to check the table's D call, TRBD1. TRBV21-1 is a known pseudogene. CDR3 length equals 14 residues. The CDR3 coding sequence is TGTGCCAGCAGCCTCCGGGACAGGGCGTACGAGCAGTACTTC. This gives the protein CASSLRDRAYEQYF.

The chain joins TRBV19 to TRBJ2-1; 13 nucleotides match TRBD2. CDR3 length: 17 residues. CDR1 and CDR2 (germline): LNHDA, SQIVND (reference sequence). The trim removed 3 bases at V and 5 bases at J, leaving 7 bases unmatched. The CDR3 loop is CASSIAGTSGTNNEQFF. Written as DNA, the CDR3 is TGTGCCAGTAGTATTGCCGGGACTAGCGGGACCAACAATGAGCAGTTCTTC.

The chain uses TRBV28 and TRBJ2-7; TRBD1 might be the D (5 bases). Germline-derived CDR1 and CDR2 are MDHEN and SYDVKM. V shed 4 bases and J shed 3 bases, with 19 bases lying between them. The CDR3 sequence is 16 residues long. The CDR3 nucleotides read TGTGCCAGCAGTTACAGACCCCCGACAGACATCTACGAGCAGTACTTC. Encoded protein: CASSYRPPTDIYEQYF.

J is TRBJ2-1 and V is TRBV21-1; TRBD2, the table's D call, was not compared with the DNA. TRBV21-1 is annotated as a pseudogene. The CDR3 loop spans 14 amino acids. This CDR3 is CASSRQREPHEQFF. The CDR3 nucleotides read TGTGCCAGCAGCAGGCAGCGGGAGCCTCATGAGCAGTTCTTC.

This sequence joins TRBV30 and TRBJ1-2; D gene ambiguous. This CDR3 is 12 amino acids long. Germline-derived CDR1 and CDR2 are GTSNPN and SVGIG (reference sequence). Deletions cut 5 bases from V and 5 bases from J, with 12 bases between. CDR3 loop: CAWVEGWYGYTF. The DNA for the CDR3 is TGTGCCTGGGTAGAGGGTTGGTATGGCTACACCTTC. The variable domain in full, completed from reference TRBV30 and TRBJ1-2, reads SQTIHQWPATLVQPVGSPLSLECTVEGTSNPNLYWYRQAAGRGLQLLFYSVGIGQISSEVPQNLSASRPQDRQFILSSKKLLLSDSGFYLCAWVEGWYGYTFGSGTRLTVV.

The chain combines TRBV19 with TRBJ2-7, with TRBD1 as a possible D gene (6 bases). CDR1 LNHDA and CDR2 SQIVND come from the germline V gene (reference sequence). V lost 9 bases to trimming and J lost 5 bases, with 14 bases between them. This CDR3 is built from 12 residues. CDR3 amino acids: CASRDIDHEQYF. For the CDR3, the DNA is TGTGCCAGCCGGGACATAGATCACGAGCAGTACTTC.

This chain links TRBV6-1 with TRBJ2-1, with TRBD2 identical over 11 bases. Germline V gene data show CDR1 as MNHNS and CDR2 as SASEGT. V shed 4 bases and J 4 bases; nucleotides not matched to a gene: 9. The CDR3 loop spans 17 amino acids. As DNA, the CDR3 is TGTGCCAGCAGTGGGATAGCGGGAGGGCTATTTTACAATGAGCAGTTCTTC. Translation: CASSGIAGGLFYNEQFF.

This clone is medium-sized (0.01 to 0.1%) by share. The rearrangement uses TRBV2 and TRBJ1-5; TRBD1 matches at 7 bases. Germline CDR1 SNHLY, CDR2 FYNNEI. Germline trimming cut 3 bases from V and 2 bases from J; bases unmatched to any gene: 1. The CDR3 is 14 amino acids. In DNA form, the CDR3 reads TGTGCCAGCAGTGACCAGGGGGGCAATCAGCCCCAGCATTTT. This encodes CASSDQGGNQPQHF.

The CDR3 nucleotides read TGTGCCAGCAGCTTCGGAGCGGGGGTGGATGAGCAGTTCTTC. This codes for CASSFGAGVDEQFF. The rearrangement uses TRBV7-3 and TRBJ2-1; 8 bases match TRBD2. There are 14 residues in the CDR3. Germline CDR1 reads SGHTA; CDR2 reads FQGTGA. V shed 3 bases and J 8 bases; nucleotides not matched to a gene: 6.

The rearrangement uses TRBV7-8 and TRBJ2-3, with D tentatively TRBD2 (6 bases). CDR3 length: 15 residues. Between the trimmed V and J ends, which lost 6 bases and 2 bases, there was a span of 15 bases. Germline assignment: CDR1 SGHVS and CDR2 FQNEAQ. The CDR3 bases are TGTGCCAGCAGTTCCTGGGAGGTACCCACAGATACGCAGTATTTT. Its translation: CASSSWEVPTDTQYF.

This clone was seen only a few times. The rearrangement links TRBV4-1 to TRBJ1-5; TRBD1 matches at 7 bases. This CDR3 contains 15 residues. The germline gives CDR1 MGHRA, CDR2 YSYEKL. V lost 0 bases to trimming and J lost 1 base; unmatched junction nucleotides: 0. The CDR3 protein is CASSQEQGSNQPQHF. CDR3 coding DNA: TGCGCCAGCAGCCAAGAACAGGGGAGCAATCAGCCCCAGCATTTT.

The CDR3 region is CASISEVGLSGNTIYF. CDR3 sequence (DNA): TGTGCCAGTATATCGGAGGTAGGCTTATCTGGAAACACCATATATTTT. V gene TRBV19 combines with J gene TRBJ1-3, with D hard to call. The CDR3 consists of 16 residues. Germline V gene sequence: CDR1 LNHDA, CDR2 SQIVND (reference sequence). Trimming pared 7 bases from V and 1 base from J, leaving 17 bases between.

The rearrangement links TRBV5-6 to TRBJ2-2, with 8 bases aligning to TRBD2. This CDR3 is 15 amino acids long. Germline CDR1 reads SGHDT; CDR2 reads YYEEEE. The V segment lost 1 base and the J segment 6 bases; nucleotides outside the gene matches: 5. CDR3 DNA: TGTGCCAGCAGCTTGCCTAGCGGGCGCTCCGGGGAGCTGTTTTTT. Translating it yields CASSLPSGRSGELFF.